Below, one T cell receptor (beta chain) is given with its context. Its specificity is unknown. These data are taken from a study of STAT5B mutations in CD4+ large granular lymphocyte leukemia. Study details: The CDR3 'QG' motif was associated with a particular HLA allele among healthy donors.

Findings and limits, study-wide: Approximately 25% of private leukemic clonotypes occurred rarely in other patients' non-leukemic repertoires. CD4-sorted patient repertoires seemed more clonal than healthy CD4+ repertoires. Compared with healthy controls (2/35), patient top clones favored TRBV06 (8/27).

Trimming removed 2 bases at V and 2 bases at J, with 11 bases between. The CDR3 sequence is 14 residues long. Germline-derived CDR1 and CDR2 are SGHRS and YFSETQ. The method was immunoSEQ multiplex PCR; TCRdb's version includes in-frame clones alone and lacks a portion of them. In the table there are about 45,000 clones, 80% to 90% of which are singletons. The sequenced sample consisted of CD4+ T cells from blood buffy coats. This clonotype was sampled from a human donor in good health. The rearrangement uses TRBV5-1 and TRBJ2-7; no clear D. CDR3 in DNA: TGCGCCAGCAGCTTCCTTGCGGACCCCTACGAGCAGTACTTC. Translating it yields CASSFLADPYEQYF.